This TCR beta chain appears in the sequencing data of a study of cytomegalovirus exposure and HLA in healthy donors. This clone was recorded a few times. Its cognate antigen is unknown. CDR1 and CDR2 (germline): SGHRS, YFSETQ. The length of the CDR3 is 13 residues. PCR was performed using 60 Vbeta and 13 Jbeta primers. Data came from immunoSEQ multiplex PCR; TCRdb stores just in-frame clones and leaves some out. Among nearly 110,000 clones listed, approximately 80% were seen once. General study findings and limits: As a later analysis showed, a missense DCLRE1C variant was linked to trimming of TCR beta V- and J-genes.

This receptor was obtained from a male donor in good health and CMV-seronegative. The source material was PBMCs. The chain joins TRBV5-1 to TRBJ2-5; D is ambiguous. TRBJ2-7 explains the end of the DNA better; the J call may be wrong. Written as DNA, the CDR3 is TGCGCCAGCAGCTTCCAACCCTCCTACGAGCAGTACTTC. Amino acid sequence: CASSFQPSYEQYF.